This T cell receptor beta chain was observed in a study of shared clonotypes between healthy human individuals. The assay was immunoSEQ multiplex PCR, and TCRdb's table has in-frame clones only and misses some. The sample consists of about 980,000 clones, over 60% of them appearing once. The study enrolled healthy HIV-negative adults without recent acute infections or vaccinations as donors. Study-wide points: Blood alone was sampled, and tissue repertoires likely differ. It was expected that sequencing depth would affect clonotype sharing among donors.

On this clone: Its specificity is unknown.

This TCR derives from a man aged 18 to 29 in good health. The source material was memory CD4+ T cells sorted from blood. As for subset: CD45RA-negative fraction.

The CDR3 loop reads CASSQIVHTDTQYF. The CDR3 DNA is TGCGCCAGCAGCCAGATAGTGCACACAGATACGCAGTATTTT. V and J are TRBV4-3 and TRBJ2-3; no definite D call. V was cut by 3 bases and J by 2 bases, with 9 bases left in between. Germline V gene data show CDR1 as LGHNA and CDR2 as YSLEER. The CDR3 consists of 14 residues.